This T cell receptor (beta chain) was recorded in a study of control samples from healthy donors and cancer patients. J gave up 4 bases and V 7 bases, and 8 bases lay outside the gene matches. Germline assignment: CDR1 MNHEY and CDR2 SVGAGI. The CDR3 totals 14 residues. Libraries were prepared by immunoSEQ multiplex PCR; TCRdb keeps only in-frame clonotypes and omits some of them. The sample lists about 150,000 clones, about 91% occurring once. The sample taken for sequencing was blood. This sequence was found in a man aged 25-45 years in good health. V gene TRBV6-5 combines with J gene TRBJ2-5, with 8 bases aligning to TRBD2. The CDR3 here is CASTGGVGGETQYF. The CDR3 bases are TGTGCCAGCACCGGGGGGGTGGGCGGAGAGACCCAGTACTTC.